Included here is one T cell receptor beta chain sequence, with context. As yet, its antigen is unknown. This CDR3 is 12 amino acids long. The germline V and J ends were trimmed by 4 bases and 5 bases, with 9 bases remaining between them. Germline-derived CDR1 and CDR2 are SGHDN and FVKESK. The sample is drawn from a study of beta chain features in type 1 diabetes. The study, taken as a whole, reports: Within each of all four CD4+ subsets, Type 1 diabetes patients had TCRB CDR3s that were moderately but significantly shorter.

Every bit of the isolated RNA underwent reverse transcription, so sequencing read expressed TCRB transcripts. Regulatory, naive and central memory T cell samples averaged around 3.6 million reads. Profiled with immunoSEQ multiplex PCR; TCRdb holds only in-frame clones, not every one. The sample lists under 300,000 clones, 20% occurring once. The sequence was obtained from a woman between 40 and 55 years old with type 1 diabetes. The sample comprised naive CD4+ T cells from blood. This chain uses TRBV14 with TRBJ2-7; possibly TRBD1 for D (6 bases). CDR3 DNA sequence: TGTGCCAGCAGCCCTACAGGGCACGAGCAGTACTTC. It yields the protein CASSPTGHEQYF.